A selection of T cell receptor beta chains follows, all from one sample in a study of CD8+ T cells in alopecia areata. The method was immunoSEQ multiplex PCR; TCRdb's version includes in-frame clones alone and lacks a portion of them. The data show 200,000 to 250,000 clones, about two thirds seen once. The sequencing here drew on CD4+ T cells sorted from blood, taken at week 0. These receptors were taken from a human donor with alopecia areata. Each CDR3 is given without its conserved first and last residue.

v_call: TRBV29-1
j_call: TRBJ2-1
cdr3_aa: SVERLRGVYNEQF

v_call: TRBV7-3
j_call: TRBJ2-3
cdr3_aa: ASSSKRLGLAGGTDTQY

v_call: TRBV18
j_call: TRBJ1-6
cdr3_aa: ASSPQQWGDSPLH

v_call: TRBV30
j_call: TRBJ1-2
cdr3_aa: AWGNRGYDGYT

v_call: TRBV5-1
j_call: TRBJ1-1
cdr3_aa: ASSPFGTGETEAF

v_call: TRBV2
j_call: TRBJ2-1
cdr3_aa: ASSELTGIRQEQF

v_call: TRBV15
j_call: TRBJ1-1
cdr3_aa: ATSPDRGTMNTEAF

v_call: TRBV5-1
j_call: TRBJ1-6
cdr3_aa: ASSSWTGGNSPLH

v_call: TRBV4-3
j_call: TRBJ2-5
cdr3_aa: ASSNGPQETQY

v_call: TRBV29-1
j_call: TRBJ2-7
cdr3_aa: SVLPGGGSYEQY

v_call: TRBV18
j_call: TRBJ2-7
cdr3_aa: ASSPQGRVYEQY

v_call: TRBV4-2
j_call: TRBJ2-2
cdr3_aa: ASSQEGTKNTGELF

v_call: TRBV5-1
j_call: TRBJ2-7
cdr3_aa: ASSPRQGEYEQY

v_call: TRBV30
j_call: TRBJ2-5
cdr3_aa: AWTSGQETQY

v_call: TRBV18
j_call: TRBJ2-3
cdr3_aa: ASSPSMTDTQY

v_call: TRBV13
j_call: TRBJ1-6
cdr3_aa: ASSGTKESRSLRALH

v_call: TRBV9
j_call: TRBJ1-2
cdr3_aa: ASSSTLAGYT

v_call: TRBV2
j_call: TRBJ2-1
cdr3_aa: ATRRKGLYNEQF

v_call: TRBV7-2
j_call: TRBJ1-2
cdr3_aa: ASSYRDHGYT

v_call: TRBV29-1
j_call: TRBJ2-3
cdr3_aa: SAVGGITDTQY

v_call: TRBV15
j_call: TRBJ2-7
cdr3_aa: ATSRTTGNPYEQY

v_call: TRBV30
j_call: TRBJ2-3
cdr3_aa: AWFNKGTGNTDTQY

v_call: TRBV5-1
j_call: TRBJ2-1
cdr3_aa: ASSSGLAGGWNEQF

v_call: TRBV7-9
j_call: TRBJ1-1
cdr3_aa: ASSLGSVWYTEAF

v_call: TRBV5-1
j_call: TRBJ2-7
cdr3_aa: ASSLVSYEQY

v_call: TRBV6-5
j_call: TRBJ2-2
cdr3_aa: ASSPQLTGELF